The T cell receptor (beta chain) under discussion was sequenced for a study of identical twins (dated by TCRdb to the mid-2010s). Regarding the complete study: To test whether fetal clonotypes persist, the study used deep sequencing on TCR alpha and beta repertoires from monozygotic twins, unrelated adults of various ages, and cord blood. Replicate twin experiments were performed at different times using different library preparation protocols to rule out contamination.

Points the paper makes about the study in general: Out-of-frame TCR alpha sequences shared between twins showed an excess of low generation-probability sequences compared with coincidental sharing between unrelated individuals. Zero-insertion analyses could be partly confounded by invariant T cells such as MAIT and iNKT, though diverse VJ usage argued against such confounding for most clonotypes. A weaker excess of twin sharing was found in beta out-of-frame sequences because the signal-to-noise ratio was lowered by fewer shared sequences. Fewer insertions were carried by abundant cord blood beta clonotypes; a weaker similar trend was observed in young adult naive repertoires, while no such trend was observed in memory repertoires. Because the same donors could not be followed over many years, the conclusions relied on cross-sectional statistical analysis. In monozygotic twins, recombination models systematically underestimated out-of-frame TCR alpha sharing, but the models matched the sharing seen between unrelated individuals.

Looking up the germline V gene yields CDR1 SNHLY and CDR2 FYNNEI. V is cut by 5 bases and J by 2 bases, and the space between the germline ends is 15 bases. The CDR3 measures 15 amino acids from cysteine to phenylalanine. Only the CDR3 DNA is retained, 45 bases long and in frame from the first base. Only healthy Caucasian donors were included. The study also sequenced three unrelated non-twin adults: a male aged 18 to 29, a male aged 50 to 59 and a female aged 50 to 59. Miltenyi CD45RO+ enrichment and human naive T-cell isolation kits were used to isolate memory (CD45RO+) and naive T cells from PBMC. Of note for this clonotype: This clone's antigen is unknown. No per-base quality is available; no much larger clone lies one base away.

Library creation used 5' RACE. Sequencing was performed on an Illumina HiSeq 2000. Template switching added a universal primer binding site, and the final cDNA carried a unique molecular identifier that allowed TCR cDNA molecules to be counted accurately. First-strand cDNA for TCR alpha and beta chains was synthesized from specific primers in the conserved constant-segment region. To control for contamination, every cDNA library was double barcoded, receiving both a SMART-Mk sample barcode and Illumina barcodes. TruSeq adapter sequences and Illumina sample barcodes were added in two successive PCR steps. The TCR alpha and beta cDNA libraries were sequenced on the Illumina HiSeq platform using custom primers. Processing in the source paper ran as follows. Raw reads were processed with MiGEC to extract unique molecular identifiers, and MiXCR was used to determine CDR3 positions. Recombination models were inferred per individual with the repgenHMM and IGoR tools using an EM algorithm. The analysis of shared clonotypes was done with the tcR package in R, with sharing normalized by the product of cloneset sizes. To study raw recombination without the effects of thymic and clonal selection, out-of-frame nonproductive sequences were analyzed. TCRdb handled the public reads itself, with Q25 trimming in fastp and clone calling in MiXCR, and kept productive beta chains. Every entry covers one CDR3 protein and lists the most common genes and DNA from its rows. TCRdb assigned the V and J calls; the authors' analysis was not used. This sample is represented by about 690,000 distinct CDR3 sequences; 5.5% to 6.5% of them were singletons. The ten largest clones represent 1.5% to 2% of the sample.

The chain is assembled from TRBV2 and TRBJ2-5; the D gene identity is not certain. The sample was naive T cells sorted from blood. The cell subset or site label corresponds to: cells isolated with a human naive T-cell isolation kit. The clonotype originates from a man younger than 30 in good health. CDR3 region: CASSSGAERQETQYF. The nucleotides are TGTGCCAGCAGTTCTGGAGCAGAGAGGCAAGAGACCCAGTACTTC.